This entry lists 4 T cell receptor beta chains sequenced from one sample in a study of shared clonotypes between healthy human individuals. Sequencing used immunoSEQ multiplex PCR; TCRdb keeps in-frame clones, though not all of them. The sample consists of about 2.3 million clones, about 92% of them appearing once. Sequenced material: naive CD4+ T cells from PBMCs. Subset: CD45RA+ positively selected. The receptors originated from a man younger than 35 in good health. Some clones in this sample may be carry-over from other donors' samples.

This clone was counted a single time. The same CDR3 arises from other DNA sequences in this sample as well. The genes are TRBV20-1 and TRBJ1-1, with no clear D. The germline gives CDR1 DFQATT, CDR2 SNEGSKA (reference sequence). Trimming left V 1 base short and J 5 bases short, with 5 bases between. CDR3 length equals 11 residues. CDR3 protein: CSARAYTEAFF. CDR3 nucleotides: TGCAGTGCTAGAGCGTATACTGAAGCTTTCTTT.

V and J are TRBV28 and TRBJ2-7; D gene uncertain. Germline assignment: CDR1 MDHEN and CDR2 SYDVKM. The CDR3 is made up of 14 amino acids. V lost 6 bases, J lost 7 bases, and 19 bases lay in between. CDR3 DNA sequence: TGTGCCAGCAGACCTGCGGAGCCAACCAAAGAGCAGTACTTC. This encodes CASRPAEPTKEQYF.

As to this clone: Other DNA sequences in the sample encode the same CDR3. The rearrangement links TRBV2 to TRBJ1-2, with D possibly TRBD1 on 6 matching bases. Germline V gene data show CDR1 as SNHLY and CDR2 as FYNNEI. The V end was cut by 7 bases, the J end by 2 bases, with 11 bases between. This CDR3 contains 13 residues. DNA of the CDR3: TGTGCCAGCACGGGGGACACCAACTATGGCTACACCTTC. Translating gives CASTGDTNYGYTF. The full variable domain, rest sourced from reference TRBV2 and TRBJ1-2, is EPEVTQTPSHQVTQMGQEVILRCVPISNHLYFYWYRQILGQKVEFLVSFYNNEISEKSEIFDDQFSVERPDGSNFTLKIRSTKLEDSAMYFCASTGDTNYGYTFGSGTRLTVV.

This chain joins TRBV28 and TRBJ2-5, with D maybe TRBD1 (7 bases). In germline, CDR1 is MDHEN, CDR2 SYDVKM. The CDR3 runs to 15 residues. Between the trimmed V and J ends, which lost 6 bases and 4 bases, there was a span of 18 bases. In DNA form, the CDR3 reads TGTGCCAGCAGGCAAGAGGGGGCCGGGAGAGAGACCCAGTACTTC. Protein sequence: CASRQEGAGRETQYF. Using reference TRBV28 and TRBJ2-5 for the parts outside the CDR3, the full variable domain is DVKVTQSSRYLVKRTGEKVFLECVQDMDHENMFWYRQDPGLGLRLIYFSYDVKMKEKGDIPEGYSVSREKKERFSLILESASTNQTSMYLCASRQEGAGRETQYFGPGTRLLVL.